This entry lists 28 T cell receptor beta chains sequenced from one sample in a study of Tregs in tolerant kidney transplant recipients. Clones were read by immunoSEQ multiplex PCR, and TCRdb kept only the in-frame ones, dropping some. The listing contains under 35,000 clones. The specimen was CD8+ T cells from blood, collected before the transplant. The origin of the receptors is a human donor who received a combined kidney and bone marrow transplant.

Worth noting for this clone: Read sequence stops 3 residues before the CDR3 end, and the germline J gene provides the missing end. The chain couples TRBV20-1 to TRBJ1-1, with 9 bases fitting TRBD1. The J segment lost 6 bases and the V segment lost 1 base, leaving 6 bases of the junction unmatched. The CDR3 covers 14 residues. Germline CDR1 reads DFQATT; CDR2 reads SNEGSKA (reference sequence). CDR3 sequence reads: CSARVGQGSPEAFF. The part of the CDR3 DNA that was read is TGCAGTGCTAGAGTTGGACAGGGGAGCCCTGAA.

To note about this clone: From the germline J gene comes the end of the CDR3, since the read stops 3 residues before it. This chain links TRBV7-9 with TRBJ1-1, with 7 positions matching TRBD1. The CDR3 is 12 amino acids. Germline CDR1 SEHNR, CDR2 FQNEAQ (reference sequence). V was pared by 9 bases and J by 5 bases, with 6 bases of the junction left unmatched. CDR3 DNA (partial): TGTGCCAGTGAGGGGGCTGTGACTGAA. This codes for CASEGAVTE. The full CDR3 protein reads CASEGAVTEAFF. The complete variable domain, with remaining parts taken from reference TRBV7-9 and TRBJ1-1, reads DTGVSQNPRHKITKRGQNVTFRCDPISEHNRLYWYRQTLGQGPEFLTYFQNEAQLEKSRLLSDRFSAERPKGSFSTLEIQRTEQGDSAMYLCASEGAVTEAFFGQGTRLTVV.

Regarding this clone: The read stops 3 residues short of the end of the CDR3; the missing end is completed from the germline J gene. This chain joins TRBV27 and TRBJ2-1; D not certain. Trimming cost V 3 bases and J 0 bases, with 9 bases left between them. Looked up from germline, CDR1 is MNHEY and CDR2 is SMNVEV (reference sequence). The CDR3 runs to 15 residues. The sequenced CDR3 bases are TGTGCCAGCAGTTTGCGCGATAGCTCCTACAATGAG. It encodes CASSLRDSSYNE. The full-length CDR3 reads as CASSLRDSSYNEQFF.

In the case of this clone: The read ends 3 residues early relative to the CDR3; the germline J gene fills the gap. V and J are TRBV20-1 and TRBJ2-5; D is undetermined. From germline, CDR1 is DFQATT and CDR2 SNEGSKA (reference sequence). The CDR3 is made up of 14 amino acids. V was cut by 0 bases and J by 1 base, with 9 bases left in between. The sequenced CDR3 bases are TGCAGTGCTAGAGATCATAAGGGCCAAGAGACC. Translating it yields CSARDHKGQET. The full CDR3 is CSARDHKGQETQYF.

Of note for this clone: The read is 3 residues too short to cover the CDR3 end, so that end is filled in from the germline J gene. The V call is TRBV19, the J call TRBJ2-7; possibly TRBD1 for D (7 bases). The CDR3 covers 15 residues. Germline CDR1 LNHDA, CDR2 SQIVND (reference sequence). V was pared by 3 bases and J by 5 bases, with 17 bases between. The part of the CDR3 DNA that was read is TGTGCCAGTAGTATCCCTAGACAGGGAGGTGACGAG. The encoded protein is CASSIPRQGGDE. The entire CDR3 reads CASSIPRQGGDEQYF.

About this clone: The missing CDR3 end, 3 residues past where the read stops, is filled in from the germline J gene. This chain joins TRBV18 and TRBJ2-7; weak D call: TRBD1 (7 bases). The CDR3 has 16 amino acids. The V and J ends lost 3 bases and 6 bases respectively, with 21 bases between them. Germline CDR1 is KGHSH and CDR2 is LQKENI. The CDR3 here is CASSPDGGRGSIEQYF. The CDR3 DNA, read in part, is TGTGCCAGCTCACCTGACGGGGGCAGGGGGAGTATCGAG.

A remark on this clone: The sequence runs out 3 residues before the end of the CDR3; the remainder is reconstructed from the germline J gene. The chain has TRBV5-4 and TRBJ2-7, with TRBD2 matching over 7 bases. This CDR3 comprises 14 residues. The germline gives CDR1 SGHNT, CDR2 YYREEE (reference sequence). Trimming cost V 2 bases and J 1 base; bases outside gene matches: 3. CDR3 bases read: TGTGCCAGCAGCTTAGAAGCGGGGTCCTACGAG. This gives the protein CASSLEAGSYE. The complete CDR3 reads CASSLEAGSYEQYF.

A remark on this clone: The read terminates 3 residues ahead of where the CDR3 ends, so the germline J gene completes it. This chain joins TRBV19 and TRBJ1-2; a possible D gene is TRBD1 (5 bases). In germline, CDR1 is LNHDA, CDR2 SQIVND (reference sequence). CDR3 length: 13 amino acids. V dropped 3 bases and J dropped 7 bases, with 12 bases sitting between them. Partial CDR3 DNA: TGTGCCAGTAGTATTGGAGGGGCCAGTGGC. It translates to CASSIGGASG. The CDR3 in full is CASSIGGASGYTF.

With regard to this clone: The read terminates 3 residues before the CDR3 end, so the remaining end is supplied by the germline J gene. J is TRBJ2-7 and V is TRBV10-1; weak D call: TRBD2 (6 bases). Germline assignment: CDR1 WNHNN and CDR2 SYGVQD (reference sequence). Trimming took 7 bases from V and 5 from J, leaving 18 bases between them. There are 14 residues in the CDR3. The CDR3 reads CASTPSWRGHEQYF. The part of the CDR3 DNA that was read is TGCGCCAGCACCCCCTCTTGGAGGGGCCACGAG.

The chain's CDR3 is CASSEELTGITNSGNTIYF. Incomplete CDR3 DNA: TGTGCCAGCAGTGAAGAATTGACAGGGATTACCAACTCTGGAAACACC. The J gene is TRBJ1-3, the V gene TRBV6-1; 7 positions agree with TRBD1. Sequencing ends 3 residues short of the CDR3 end; the germline J gene provides the rest. The CDR3 sequence is 19 residues long. The trim removed 1 base at V and 0 bases at J, leaving 12 bases unmatched. The V gene's germline CDR1 is MNHNS and CDR2 SASEGT.

As to this clone: With the read ending 3 residues before the CDR3 end, the germline J gene is used to fill in that end. This chain joins TRBV14 and TRBJ2-7, with TRBD2 as a possible D gene (5 bases). Germline V lookup: CDR1 SGHDN, CDR2 FVKESK. Trimming shortened V by 2 bases and J by 4 bases, and 9 bases separated the two germline ends. The CDR3 contains 13 residues. CDR3 DNA (partial): TGTGCCAGCAGCCAAAAGGGCGGGTACGAG. Amino acid sequence: CASSQKGGYE. In full, the CDR3 reads CASSQKGGYEQYF.

As concerns this clone: The read is 3 residues too short to cover the CDR3 end, so that end is filled in from the germline J gene. The rearrangement links TRBV19 to TRBJ2-4, with a weak D call TRBD1 (5 bases). With 5 bases removed from V and 1 base from J, the gap between germline ends came to 9 bases. CDR3 length equals 14 residues. CDR1 LNHDA and CDR2 SQIVND come from the germline V gene (reference sequence). CDR3: CASSSSGAKNIQYF. CDR3 bases read: TGTGCCAGTAGTTCCTCAGGGGCCAAAAACATT.

With respect to this clone: The CDR3 end is not reached by the read, which stops 3 residues before it; the germline J gene fills it in. V gene TRBV7-9 combines with J gene TRBJ2-7, with a weak D call TRBD2 (6 bases). V was shortened by 3 bases and J by 2 bases, with 11 bases between the two germline ends. The germline V gene has CDR1 SEHNR and CDR2 FQNEAQ (reference sequence). The CDR3 runs 14 residues. CDR3 sequence: CASSFPGEPYEQYF. Incomplete CDR3 DNA: TGTGCCAGCAGCTTTCCGGGGGAACCCTACGAG.

As for this clone: The read terminates 3 residues ahead of where the CDR3 ends, so the germline J gene completes it. The chain is built from TRBV7-9 and TRBJ2-1; either TRBD1 or TRBD2 may supply D (6 bases each). This CDR3 region has 15 residues. V was pared by 7 bases and J by 3 bases, with 16 bases between. Looked up from germline, CDR1 is SEHNR and CDR2 is FQNEAQ (reference sequence). The CDR3 sequence is CASTHREAVYNEQFF. Partial CDR3 DNA: TGTGCCAGCACCCACAGGGAGGCGGTCTACAATGAG. Together with reference TRBV7-9 and TRBJ2-1, the CDR3 gives the full variable domain: DTGVSQNPRHKITKRGQNVTFRCDPISEHNRLYWYRQTLGQGPEFLTYFQNEAQLEKSRLLSDRFSAERPKGSFSTLEIQRTEQGDSAMYLCASTHREAVYNEQFFGPGTRLTVL.

The sequenced part of the CDR3 DNA is TGTGCCAGCTCACCAGAGGCTACAGATACG. Translated: CASSPEATDT. The full CDR3 protein reads CASSPEATDTQYF. The rearrangement uses TRBV18 and TRBJ2-3; no firm D call. Coverage ceases 3 residues before the CDR3 finishes, and the germline J gene fills in the end. V lost 2 bases, J lost 3 bases, and 6 bases lay in between. The CDR3 is 13 amino acids. Germline V gene lookup returns CDR1 KGHSH and CDR2 LQKENI.

Comments on this clone: Coverage ceases 3 residues before the CDR3 finishes, and the germline J gene fills in the end. This specimen includes other DNA sequences encoding the same CDR3. The chain employs TRBV5-1 and TRBJ2-7; TRBD2 agrees at 10 bases. Trimming at V came to 7 bases and at J to 3 bases, leaving 4 bases not matched to a gene. The germline CDR1 and CDR2 sequences are SGHRS and YFSETQ. The CDR3 totals 13 residues. CDR3 region: CASGERGGYEQYF. Incomplete CDR3 DNA: TGCGCCAGCGGGGAGCGGGGGGGCTACGAG.

A note on this clone: The CDR3 extends 3 residues past the end of the read, so its final part is completed from the germline J gene. The rearrangement joins TRBV20-1 to TRBJ1-2; TRBD1 matches at 10 bases. This CDR3 is built from 15 residues. CDR1 DFQATT and CDR2 SNEGSKA come from the germline V gene (reference sequence). The CDR3 bases that were read are TGCAGTGCCAGGGACAGGGGAGGTTATACTAGGGGC. Translating it yields CSARDRGGYTRG. The whole CDR3 reads CSARDRGGYTRGYTF.

The CDR3 is CASYVNTEAFF. CDR3 DNA, as far as it was read: TGTGCCAGCTACGTGAACACTGAA. This chain links TRBV19 with TRBJ1-1; D uncertain. The read ends 3 residues shy of where the CDR3 ends; the end is completed using the germline J gene. Trimming left V 9 bases short and J 0 bases short, with 5 bases between. The CDR3 is 11 amino acids. The germline V gene has CDR1 LNHDA and CDR2 SQIVND (reference sequence).

With respect to this clone: The read comes to an end 3 residues before the CDR3 does, leaving the germline J gene to fill in the end. The chain couples TRBV20-1 to TRBJ2-1, with 11 bases matching TRBD2. V trimming: 1 base; J trimming: 0 bases; junction bases outside the gene matches: 14. The CDR3 totals 20 residues. Germline assignment: CDR1 DFQATT and CDR2 SNEGSKA (reference sequence). The DNA read from the CDR3 is TGCAGTGCTAGAGCCTCACTGGGACTAGCGGATCCCAGCTCCTACAATGAG. Its protein is CSARASLGLADPSSYNE. The CDR3, in full, reads CSARASLGLADPSSYNEQFF.

Comments on this clone: The read halts 3 residues ahead of the CDR3 end, with the missing end drawn from the germline J gene. The chain links TRBV29-1 to TRBJ2-7; 8 positions match TRBD1. V shed 1 base and J 6 bases; nucleotides not matched to a gene: 5. Germline lookup yields CDR1 SQVTM and CDR2 ANQGSEA. The CDR3 runs to 13 residues. The CDR3 sequence: CSVEGPGGSEQYF. CDR3 DNA, as far as it was read: TGCAGCGTTGAAGGCCCAGGGGGCAGCGAG.

Of note for this clone: The read halts 3 residues ahead of the CDR3 end, with the missing end drawn from the germline J gene. The rearrangement links TRBV10-1 to TRBJ2-7, with D unclear. Germline values: CDR1 WNHNN, CDR2 SYGVQD (reference sequence). The length of the CDR3 is 14 residues. Deletions cut 0 bases from V and 2 bases from J, with 8 bases between. Partial CDR3 DNA: TGCGCCAGCAGTGAGTCTCCAGGCCCCTACGAG. Translating it yields CASSESPGPYE. The entire CDR3 is CASSESPGPYEQYF.

A remark on this clone: The DNA ends 3 residues before the CDR3 does, and the rest of the CDR3 is filled in from the germline J gene. The V call is TRBV19, the J call TRBJ2-7; D possibly corresponds to TRBD2 (6 bases). The germline V gene has CDR1 LNHDA and CDR2 SQIVND (reference sequence). Trimming took 9 bases from V and 0 from J, leaving 15 bases between them. This CDR3 has 14 amino acids. CDR3 in amino acids: CASRLSGRSYEQYF. The covered CDR3 bases are TGTGCCAGCCGACTAAGCGGGCGCTCCTACGAG.

To note about this clone: With the read ending 3 residues before the CDR3 end, the germline J gene is used to fill in that end. This rearrangement joins TRBV5-8 to TRBJ1-2; 7 bases agree with TRBD1. Germline V lookup: CDR1 SGHTS, CDR2 YDEGEE. The CDR3 loop spans 15 amino acids. The junction had 10 bases not matched to a gene; V was cut back by 4 bases and J by 4 bases. CDR3: CASSGWTGIVYGYTF. The CDR3 DNA, read in part, is TGTGCCAGCAGCGGGTGGACAGGAATCGTCTATGGC.

Concerning this clone: Read coverage stops 3 residues before the CDR3 terminus; the germline J gene supplies the remainder. V gene TRBV5-6 combines with J gene TRBJ2-5; 12 positions match TRBD2. CDR3 length: 14 residues. From germline, CDR1 is SGHDT and CDR2 YYEEEE. V shed 4 bases, J shed 5 bases, and the junction held 3 bases outside the gene matches. The sequenced CDR3 bases are TGTGCCAGCAGCCCCACTAGCGGGAGGGAGACC. This sequence encodes CASSPTSGRET. The CDR3 in its entirety is CASSPTSGRETQYF.

As concerns this clone: The DNA ends 3 residues before the CDR3 does, and the rest of the CDR3 is filled in from the germline J gene. V usage is TRBV12-3 or TRBV12-4 and J usage is TRBJ2-3; 7 bases are a match to TRBD2. The CDR3 is made up of 14 amino acids. With V trimmed by 3 bases and J by 7 bases, 7 bases remained unmatched. Partial CDR3 DNA: TGTGCCAGCAGTTTTGTGCTAGCGGACCATACG. It codes for CASSFVLADHT. In full, the CDR3 is CASSFVLADHTQYF.

To note about this clone: The read stops 3 residues short of the end of the CDR3; the missing end is completed from the germline J gene. This chain joins TRBV11-2 and TRBJ2-5; TRBD1 matches at 7 bases. The CDR3 contains 15 residues. Per germline, CDR1 SGHAT and CDR2 FQNNGV. Trimming took 1 base from V and 4 from J; bases not matched to a gene: 6. The CDR3 loop is CASSLVRGRGETQYF. The DNA read from the CDR3 is TGTGCCAGCAGCTTAGTTAGGGGGCGAGGAGAGACC.

Comments on this clone: The read falls 3 residues short of the CDR3 end, and the missing part is taken from the germline J gene. The genes are TRBV7-8 and TRBJ2-1, with 8 bases aligning to TRBD2. The V gene's germline CDR1 is SGHVS and CDR2 FQNEAQ. Trimming at V came to 5 bases and at J to 4 bases, leaving 10 bases not matched to a gene. This CDR3 has 16 residues. The sequenced CDR3 bases are TGTGCCAGCAGCCTAAACGGACTAGCAGAATACAATGAG. As protein: CASSLNGLAEYNE. The complete CDR3 reads CASSLNGLAEYNEQFF.

In regard to this clone: With the read ending 3 residues before the CDR3 end, the germline J gene is used to fill in that end. The J gene is TRBJ1-1, the V gene TRBV10-3; D not resolved. Deletions cut 6 bases from V and 2 bases from J, with 7 bases between. Looked up from germline, CDR1 is ENHRY and CDR2 is SYGVKD. CDR3 length: 12 residues. The sequenced CDR3 bases are TGTGCCATCAGCCCGGGTAACACTGAA. Protein product: CAISPGNTE. The full CDR3 is CAISPGNTEAFF.